The 22 T cell receptor beta chains below come from one sample, sequenced in a study of CD4 T cells in relation to SARS-CoV-2 and coronaviruses. CD4+ T cells from unexposed donors were obtained before the COVID-19 pandemic (2011-2018). The cells were cultured for less than twelve days before CD4+ T cells were isolated. TCRdb keeps only in-frame clones here, not all; method: immunoSEQ multiplex PCR. The data hold some 16,000 clones, with over 75% observed a single time. Their specific antigens are unknown. The sequencing input was CD4+ T cells from PBMCs, cultured in vitro. The source of these receptors is a human donor in good health.

The V gene is TRBV21-1, the J gene TRBJ1-5. TRBV21-1 is given as a pseudogene. The CDR3 has 17 amino acids. Here the CDR3 reads CASSGPREGMGNQPQHF. The DNA of the CDR3 is TGTGCCAGCAGCGGCCCCAGGGAGGGGATGGGCAATCAGCCCCAGCATTTT.

The chain employs TRBV7-2 and TRBJ2-3; D is uncertain. CDR3 length equals 15 residues. Germline-derived CDR1 and CDR2 are SGHTA and FQGNSA. Trimming took 6 bases from V and 3 from J, leaving 16 bases between them. The CDR3 loop reads CASRPTSLGTDTQYF. The CDR3 bases are TGTGCCAGCAGGCCCACCAGCCTGGGGACAGATACGCAGTATTTT.

The rearrangement links TRBV18 to TRBJ2-7; 8 bases line up with TRBD2. V lost 6 bases and J lost 2; bases outside the gene matches: 3. This CDR3 has 13 residues. Per the germline V gene, CDR1 is KGHSH and CDR2 is LQKENI. In DNA, the CDR3 is TGTGCCAGCTCCGGGGGGGCTGCCTACGAGCAGTACTTC. Encoded protein: CASSGGAAYEQYF.

J is TRBJ1-2 and V is TRBV27; 7 bases map to TRBD1. Losses at the gene ends were 7 bases for V and 3 bases for J; bases not matched to a gene: 17. CDR3 length: 17 amino acids. Germline values: CDR1 MNHEY, CDR2 SMNVEV (reference sequence). CDR3 sequence: CASTGTFRGEPDYGYTF. In nucleotides, the CDR3 is TGTGCCAGCACCGGGACCTTCAGGGGGGAACCTGACTATGGCTACACCTTC.

This clone is a singleton in its sample. This chain joins TRBV6-5 and TRBJ2-7; no clear D. The CDR3 consists of 11 residues. CDR1 is MNHEY and CDR2 is SVGAGI in the germline V gene. V lost 2 bases to trimming and J lost 4 bases, with 3 bases between them. The CDR3 sequence: CASSYQYEQYF. The CDR3 DNA reads TGTGCCAGCAGTTACCAATACGAGCAGTACTTC.

The chain couples TRBV30 to TRBJ1-4, with D perhaps TRBD1 (6 bases). This CDR3 comprises 14 residues. Germline assignment: CDR1 GTSNPN and CDR2 SVGIG (reference sequence). V lost 5 bases to trimming and J lost 8 bases, with 18 bases between them. CDR3 residues: CAWAAGAFKEKLFF. The CDR3 DNA follows: TGTGCCTGGGCGGCAGGGGCGTTCAAGGAAAAACTGTTTTTT.

There are a few counts of this clone. The chain links TRBV11-1 to TRBJ2-7; the D gene is possibly TRBD2 (6 bases). V was trimmed by 8 bases and J by 0 bases, leaving 14 bases between them. The CDR3 loop spans 14 amino acids. The V gene's germline CDR1 is SGHAT and CDR2 FQDESV (reference sequence). The CDR3 reads CASRAGRGSYEQYF. DNA for the CDR3: TGTGCCAGCCGAGCGGGCAGAGGCTCCTACGAGCAGTACTTC.

This clone was seen just once. V gene TRBV24-1 combines with J gene TRBJ2-3; 10 positions agree with TRBD2. The V gene's germline CDR1 is KGHDR and CDR2 SFDVKD. The CDR3 has 16 amino acids. V dropped 2 bases and J dropped 4; count of bases not matched to a gene: 5. CDR3 amino acids: CATSDYSGRRADTQYF. As DNA, the CDR3 is TGTGCCACCAGTGATTATAGCGGGAGGAGGGCAGATACGCAGTATTTT.

The chain recombines TRBV20-1 with TRBJ2-5; unclear D gene. Germline CDR1 DFQATT, CDR2 SNEGSKA (reference sequence). The CDR3 runs 11 residues. V lost 7 bases to trimming and J lost 10 bases, with 16 bases between them. The CDR3 DNA is TGCAGTGTTTACAGTGGACCGGACCAGTACTTC. It specifies CSVYSGPDQYF.

This clone turned up a few times. The chain has TRBV10-1 and TRBJ1-6; unclear D gene. This CDR3 contains 14 residues. Germline V gene data show CDR1 as WNHNN and CDR2 as SYGVQD (reference sequence). Trimming shortened V by 3 bases and J by 10 bases, and 13 bases separated the two germline ends. The CDR3 region is CASSDAGRESPLHF. The CDR3 DNA reads TGCGCCAGCAGTGATGCAGGCCGGGAGTCACCCCTCCACTTT.

This clone was found once. The V call is TRBV19, the J call TRBJ1-1, with TRBD1 as a possible D gene (5 bases). This CDR3 comprises 17 residues. Germline CDR1 is LNHDA and CDR2 is SQIVND (reference sequence). The germline V and J ends were trimmed by 3 bases and 1 base, with 18 bases remaining between them. The CDR3 spells CASSIGAGQAQNTEAFF. CDR3 nucleotide sequence: TGTGCCAGTAGTATTGGGGCAGGGCAGGCGCAGAACACTGAAGCTTTCTTT. The variable domain in full, completed from reference TRBV19 and TRBJ1-1, reads DGGITQSPKYLFRKEGQNVTLSCEQNLNHDAMYWYRQDPGQGLRLIYYSQIVNDFQKGDIAEGYSVSREKKESFPLTVTSAQKNPTAFYLCASSIGAGQAQNTEAFFGQGTRLTVV.

The chain has TRBV5-6 and TRBJ1-5; D is uncertain. The V end lost 0 bases, the J end lost 0 bases, and 7 bases lay between the germline ends. Germline CDR1 is SGHDT and CDR2 is YYEEEE. This CDR3 comprises 15 residues. CDR3 nucleotides: TGTGCCAGCAGCTTGGGAGGGTATAGCAATCAGCCCCAGCATTTT. The encoded protein is CASSLGGYSNQPQHF.

This clone has only one observation. The rearrangement joins TRBV15 to TRBJ1-4; D gene ambiguous. Per germline, CDR1 LNHNV and CDR2 YYDKDF (reference sequence). V lost 0 bases, J lost 5 bases, and 13 bases lay in between. This CDR3 is 16 amino acids long. The CDR3 DNA reads as TGTGCCACCAGCAGAGATTACCAGCCTAACAATGAAAAACTGTTTTTT. Its protein is CATSRDYQPNNEKLFF.

This sequence joins TRBV3-1 (or the pseudogene TRBV3-2) and TRBJ2-3; 12 bases are a match to TRBD2. CDR1 is LGHDT and CDR2 is YNNKEL in the germline V gene (reference sequence). Unmatched junction bases numbered 0, after V lost 2 bases and J lost 3 bases. The CDR3 length is 15 residues. The CDR3: CASSQTSGGTDTQYF. The CDR3 coding sequence is TGTGCCAGCAGCCAAACTAGCGGGGGGACAGATACGCAGTATTTT.

Only one count was recorded for this clone. The rearrangement links TRBV6-5 to TRBJ2-7; TRBD2 agrees at 7 bases. Trimming took 8 bases from V and 1 from J; bases not matched to a gene: 5. CDR1 and CDR2 (germline): MNHEY, SVGAGI. The CDR3 extends over 13 amino acids. The CDR3 loop is CASGPSGSYEQYF. Written as DNA, the CDR3 is TGTGCCAGCGGACCTAGCGGATCCTACGAGCAGTACTTC.

The chain is built from TRBV27 and TRBJ1-1; 7 bases match TRBD1. The CDR3 has 13 amino acids. Trimming removed 6 bases from V and 3 bases from J; junction bases left unmatched: 4. Germline CDR1 MNHEY, CDR2 SMNVEV (reference sequence). The CDR3 spells CASSYDRDTEAFF. The CDR3, as DNA: TGTGCCAGCAGCTACGACAGGGACACTGAAGCTTTCTTT.

This clone was counted a single time. The rearrangement joins TRBV27 to TRBJ2-1; the D gene is possibly TRBD1 (5 bases). The CDR3 is 13 residues long. Per the germline V gene, CDR1 is MNHEY and CDR2 is SMNVEV (reference sequence). Between the trimmed V and J ends, which lost 7 bases and 6 bases, there was a span of 13 bases. CDR3 nucleotide sequence: TGTGCCAGCACCGCGACAGTCTCCAATGAGCAGTTCTTC. As protein: CASTATVSNEQFF.

This chain uses TRBV30 with TRBJ1-5; 9 bases align to TRBD1. The length of the CDR3 is 13 residues. Germline V gene data show CDR1 as GTSNPN and CDR2 as SVGIG (reference sequence). Trimming cost V 5 bases and J 6 bases; bases outside gene matches: 5. This CDR3 is CAWGDRAVQPQHF. The CDR3 DNA is TGTGCCTGGGGGGACAGGGCGGTTCAGCCCCAGCATTTT.

V and J are TRBV27 and TRBJ2-7, with D perhaps matching TRBD1 (6 bases). The CDR3 has 15 amino acids. V was pared by 0 bases and J by 0 bases, with 9 bases between. Germline CDR1 MNHEY, CDR2 SMNVEV (reference sequence). Here the CDR3 reads CASSLSGAGSYEQYF. The CDR3 nucleotides read TGTGCCAGCAGTTTATCGGGGGCCGGCTCCTACGAGCAGTACTTC.

The chain employs TRBV18 and TRBJ2-1; no firm D call. The V gene lost 2 bases and the J gene lost 8 bases, with 10 bases spanning the gap. Germline CDR1 KGHSH, CDR2 LQKENI. The length of the CDR3 is 13 residues. The CDR3 sequence: CASSPSGSDEQFF. The CDR3 nucleotides read TGTGCCAGCTCACCATCGGGTTCGGATGAGCAGTTCTTC.

V is TRBV24-1 and J is TRBJ2-1, with TRBD2 identical over 9 bases. Trimming removed 1 base from V and 0 bases from J; junction bases left unmatched: 12. The CDR3 totals 20 residues. Germline V lookup: CDR1 KGHDR, CDR2 SFDVKD. The CDR3 loop reads CATSDFGASGTDSSYNEQFF. Here the CDR3 DNA reads TGTGCCACCAGTGATTTCGGCGCTAGCGGGACCGATAGCTCCTACAATGAGCAGTTCTTC.

The chain combines TRBV28 with TRBJ1-5, with TRBD1 as a possible D gene (5 bases). V was pared by 7 bases and J by 7 bases, with 11 bases between. This CDR3 has 12 residues. From germline, CDR1 is MDHEN and CDR2 SYDVKM. This chain's CDR3 is CASTPGSQPQHF. CDR3 sequence (DNA): TGTGCCAGCACTCCAGGGTCCCAGCCCCAGCATTTT.